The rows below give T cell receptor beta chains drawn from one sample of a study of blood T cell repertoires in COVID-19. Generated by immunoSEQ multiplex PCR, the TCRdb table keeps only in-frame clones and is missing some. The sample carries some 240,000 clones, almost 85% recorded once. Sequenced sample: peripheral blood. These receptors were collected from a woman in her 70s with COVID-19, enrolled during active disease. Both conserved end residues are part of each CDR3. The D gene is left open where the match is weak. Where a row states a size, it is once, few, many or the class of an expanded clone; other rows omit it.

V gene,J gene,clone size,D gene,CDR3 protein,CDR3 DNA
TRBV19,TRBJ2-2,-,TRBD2,CASSLGLAGANTGELFF,TGTGCCAGTAGTCTCGGACTAGCGGGAGCGAACACCGGGGAGCTGTTTTTT
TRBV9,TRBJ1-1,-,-,CASSPSGGGGTEAFF,TGTGCCAGCAGCCCCTCCGGGGGAGGCGGCACTGAAGCTTTCTTT
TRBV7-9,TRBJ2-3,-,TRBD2,CASSWGLAGGTDTQYF,TGTGCCAGCAGCTGGGGACTAGCGGGAGGCACAGATACGCAGTATTTT
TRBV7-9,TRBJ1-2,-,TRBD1,CASSLLRPGQGIGGSGYTF,TGTGCCAGCAGCTTACTAAGACCGGGACAGGGAATAGGAGGTAGTGGCTACACCTTC
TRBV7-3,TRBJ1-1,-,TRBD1,CASSGGTDTEAFF,TGTGCCAGCAGCGGGGGGACAGACACTGAAGCTTTCTTT
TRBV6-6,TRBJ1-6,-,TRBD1,CASRTPGQLYNSPLHF,TGTGCCAGCAGGACGCCGGGACAGCTTTATAATTCACCCCTCCACTTT
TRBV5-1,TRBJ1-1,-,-,CASKSQGSGTEAFF,TGCGCCAGCAAGTCTCAGGGTTCGGGCACTGAAGCTTTCTTT
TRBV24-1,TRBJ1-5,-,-,CATSEDGLNQPQHF,TGTGCCACCAGTGAAGACGGGTTGAATCAGCCCCAGCATTTT
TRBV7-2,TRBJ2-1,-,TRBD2,CASSLVRGRAVDEQFF,TGTGCCAGCAGCTTAGTTCGTGGGAGGGCCGTGGATGAGCAGTTCTTC
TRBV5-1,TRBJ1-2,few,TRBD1,CASSLTGEAFYGYTF,TGCGCCAGCAGCTTGACAGGGGAAGCTTTCTATGGCTACACCTTC
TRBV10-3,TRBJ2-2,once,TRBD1,CAISAGTGVTGELFF,TGTGCCATCAGTGCCGGGACAGGGGTTACCGGGGAGCTGTTTTTT
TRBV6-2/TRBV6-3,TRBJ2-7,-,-,CASSRRQESYEQYF,TGTGCCAGCAGTCGCCGACAGGAGTCCTACGAGCAGTACTTC
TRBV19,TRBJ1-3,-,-,CASSLTGSGNTIYF,TGTGCCAGTAGCCTAACAGGGTCTGGAAACACCATATATTTT